This TCR beta chain originates from a study of early T cells in non-severe SARS-CoV-2 infection. Across the whole study: Bulk RNA taken from unsorted whole blood was sequenced, leaving chains unpaired. Findings and limits, study-wide: Clonotype matching in VDJdb favored anti-spike CD8 responses and did not capture private and CD4 specificities.

The table lists this clonotype with many counts. Its target is unknown. V lost 5 bases, J lost 8 bases, and 12 bases stayed unmatched. This CDR3 is 14 amino acids long. In germline, CDR1 is DFQATT, CDR2 SNEGSKA (reference sequence). Each single cDNA molecule received a unique molecular identifier. TCRdb reprocessed the 5' RACE reads with MiXCR, giving one entry per CDR3 protein. The table shows tens of thousands of distinct CDR3 sequences, with about 6% occurring only once. The chain combines TRBV20-1 with TRBJ2-1, with 7 bases aligning to TRBD1. This specimen consisted of whole blood, obtained at baseline. This receptor was taken from an adult who was a healthcare worker with PCR-confirmed SARS-CoV-2 infection or an uninfected control (not recorded which). The CDR3 reads CSASKGTERDEQFF. CDR3 DNA sequence: TGCAGTGCTTCAAAAGGGACAGAAAGAGATGAGCAGTTCTTC.